This is a list of T cell receptor beta chains from one sample in a study of T cell changes during pregnancy in multiple sclerosis. Produced via immunoSEQ multiplex PCR; TCRdb's table is partial and in-frame only. Of approximately 60,000 clones in the sample, 80% to 95% were seen once. The source was peripheral blood, collected after pregnancy. The receptors shown here come from a female donor in good health, enrolled as a control in a pregnancy study. Each CDR3 is given with its conserved first and last residue. Fields, in order: V gene, D gene, clone size, J gene, CDR3 protein, CDR3 DNA. The D gene is left open where the match is weak. Clone size is stated in some rows and not others, as once, few, many or a class when expanded.

TRBV12-2	NA	NA	TRBJ1-4	CASRPEGLFEKLFF	TGTGCAAGTCGCCCTGAGGGTCTGTTTGAAAAACTGTTTTTT
TRBV5-1	NA	NA	TRBJ1-1	CASSVSPTALLPRGTEAFF	TGCGCCAGCAGCGTTTCCCCTACGGCCCTACTCCCCCGGGGCACTGAAGCTTTCTTT
TRBV5-1	TRBD1	NA	TRBJ1-1	CASSPQQGAGTEAFF	TGCGCCAGCAGCCCACAACAGGGGGCAGGGACTGAAGCTTTCTTT
TRBV5-1	NA	NA	TRBJ1-3	CASSLVGAYGNTIYF	TGCGCCAGCAGCTTGGTAGGGGCATATGGAAACACCATATATTTT
TRBV29-1	NA	NA	TRBJ1-1	CSAVTPPGDTEAFF	TGCAGCGCCGTAACACCGCCGGGTGATACTGAAGCTTTCTTT
TRBV4-3	TRBD1	NA	TRBJ1-1	CASSQVTGGLNTEAFF	TGCGCCAGCAGCCAGGTGACAGGGGGACTGAACACTGAAGCTTTCTTT
TRBV4-3	NA	NA	TRBJ1-3	CASSQDETAGNTIYF	TGCGCCAGCAGCCAAGATGAGACAGCTGGAAACACCATATATTTT
TRBV18	NA	NA	TRBJ1-2	CASSPNWQGGNYGYTF	TGTGCCAGCTCACCAAACTGGCAGGGCGGAAACTATGGCTACACCTTC
TRBV9	NA	NA	TRBJ1-1	CASSIDQGGVNTEAFF	TGTGCCAGCAGCATCGATCAAGGGGGGGTGAACACTGAAGCTTTCTTT
TRBV19	TRBD1	NA	TRBJ1-2	CATADYPGQGAYGYTF	TGTGCCACCGCGGATTATCCGGGACAGGGAGCCTATGGCTACACCTTC
TRBV6-5	NA	NA	TRBJ2-1	CASSYRAAYEQFF	TGTGCCAGCAGTTACCGTGCGGCTTATGAGCAGTTCTTC
TRBV19	NA	NA	TRBJ2-3	CASSWAGERGDTQYF	TGTGCCAGTAGTTGGGCAGGGGAGAGGGGGGATACGCAGTATTTT
TRBV6-4	TRBD2	NA	TRBJ2-1	CASSVLAGGYNEQFF	TGTGCCAGCAGTGTACTAGCGGGAGGCTACAATGAGCAGTTCTTC
TRBV19	TRBD1	once	TRBJ1-1	CASRSTGVVGIF	TGTGCCAGTAGATCGACAGGGGTGGTAGGGATCTTT
TRBV6-6	NA	NA	TRBJ1-6	CASSDSYNSPLHF	TGTGCCAGCAGTGACAGTTATAATTCACCCCTCCACTTT
TRBV6-1	TRBD2	once	TRBJ2-1	CASSRLAITYNEQFF	TGTGCCAGCAGTCGACTAGCGATCACCTACAATGAGCAGTTCTTC
TRBV5-1	NA	NA	TRBJ2-2	CASSLTGSTGELFF	TGCGCCAGCAGCTTGACAGGGAGCACCGGGGAGCTGTTTTTT
TRBV11-2	TRBD2	NA	TRBJ2-1	CASSSITERGGLREQFF	TGTGCCAGCAGCTCCATAACGGAGCGGGGGGGCCTCCGGGAGCAGTTCTTC
TRBV6-6	TRBD2	NA	TRBJ2-3	CASTYAGGPPQYF	TGTGCCAGCACGTATGCGGGGGGGCCCCCGCAGTATTTT
TRBV7-9	NA	NA	TRBJ2-1	CASSFGQIKYNEQFF	TGTGCCAGCAGCTTCGGACAGATTAAATACAATGAGCAGTTCTTC
TRBV27	NA	NA	TRBJ2-3	CASSRRGEGDTQYF	TGTGCCAGCAGCAGGAGGGGGGAGGGGGATACGCAGTATTTT
TRBV28	TRBD1	NA	TRBJ1-3	CASSLPGQGFLDSGNTIYF	TGTGCCAGCAGCCTACCGGGACAGGGGTTCCTTGACTCTGGAAACACCATATATTTT
TRBV27	TRBD2	NA	TRBJ2-1	CASSTHSSSGVKQFF	TGTGCCAGCAGCACACACTCTTCTAGCGGAGTAAAGCAGTTCTTC
TRBV9	NA	NA	TRBJ2-7	CASSGTAEYEQYF	TGTGCCAGCAGCGGAACAGCGGAGTACGAGCAGTACTTC
TRBV2	NA	NA	TRBJ1-1	CAGGADTLVYTEAFF	TGTGCCGGGGGGGCAGACACCCTAGTATACACTGAAGCTTTCTTT
TRBV4-1	NA	NA	TRBJ2-7	CASSQDEARGKEQYF	TGCGCCAGCAGCCAAGATGAGGCAAGGGGTAAGGAGCAGTACTTC
TRBV11-2	NA	NA	TRBJ2-5	CASSWTGLQETQYF	TGTGCCAGCAGCTGGACGGGACTTCAAGAGACCCAGTACTTC
TRBV6-5	TRBD1	NA	TRBJ1-1	CASSPGTGRTEAFF	TGTGCCAGCAGTCCCGGGACAGGGAGGACTGAAGCTTTCTTT
TRBV7-2	TRBD2	NA	TRBJ2-7	CASSLERTSGSLDEQYF	TGTGCCAGCAGCTTAGAGCGGACTAGCGGCTCCCTAGACGAGCAGTACTTC
TRBV13	TRBD1	NA	TRBJ1-2	CASSLNVGGADYGYTF	TGTGCCAGCAGCTTAAACGTAGGGGGCGCCGACTATGGCTACACCTTC
TRBV6-1	NA	NA	TRBJ1-5	CASSESRRDTWPQHF	TGTGCCAGCAGTGAATCTAGGAGGGATACCTGGCCCCAGCATTTT
TRBV6-1	TRBD2	NA	TRBJ2-3	CASSEFSGTSHTQYF	TGTGCCAGCAGTGAGTTTAGCGGGACTTCCCATACGCAGTATTTT
TRBV7-2	TRBD1	NA	TRBJ1-4	CASSARQGWNEKLFF	TGTGCCAGCAGCGCCCGACAGGGGTGGAATGAAAAACTGTTTTTT
TRBV5-1	NA	NA	TRBJ2-7	CASSLVFGRDEQYF	TGCGCCAGCAGCTTGGTATTCGGCAGGGACGAGCAGTACTTC
TRBV7-9	NA	NA	TRBJ1-1	CASSLGAGAKIMNTEAFF	TGTGCCAGCAGCTTAGGGGCAGGGGCGAAGATTATGAACACTGAAGCTTTCTTT
TRBV5-4	NA	NA	TRBJ2-1	CASSNQLEQFF	TGTGCCAGCAGCAACCAACTAGAGCAGTTCTTC
TRBV2	NA	NA	TRBJ1-4	CATKSGGTEKLFF	TGTGCCACCAAAAGCGGGGGAACTGAAAAACTGTTTTTT
TRBV11-3	TRBD1	NA	TRBJ2-2	CASSLDQRTGGTGELFF	TGTGCCAGCAGCTTAGATCAAAGAACAGGGGGGACCGGGGAGCTGTTTTTT
TRBV5-5	TRBD2	few	TRBJ2-2	CASSPEGGRTGELFF	TGTGCCAGCAGCCCGGAGGGCGGGAGAACCGGGGAGCTGTTTTTT
TRBV2	NA	NA	TRBJ2-1	CASGVEGVNEQFF	TGTGCCAGTGGGGTAGAGGGGGTCAATGAGCAGTTCTTC
TRBV29-1	NA	NA	TRBJ1-1	CSVDGGGEAFF	TGCAGCGTCGATGGCGGGGGTGAAGCTTTCTTT
TRBV5-5	NA	NA	TRBJ1-1	CASSLQGVNTEAFF	TGTGCCAGCAGCTTACAGGGTGTGAACACTGAAGCTTTCTTT
TRBV6-5	NA	NA	TRBJ1-1	CASSYSANTEAFF	TGTGCCAGCAGTTACTCGGCTAACACTGAAGCTTTCTTT